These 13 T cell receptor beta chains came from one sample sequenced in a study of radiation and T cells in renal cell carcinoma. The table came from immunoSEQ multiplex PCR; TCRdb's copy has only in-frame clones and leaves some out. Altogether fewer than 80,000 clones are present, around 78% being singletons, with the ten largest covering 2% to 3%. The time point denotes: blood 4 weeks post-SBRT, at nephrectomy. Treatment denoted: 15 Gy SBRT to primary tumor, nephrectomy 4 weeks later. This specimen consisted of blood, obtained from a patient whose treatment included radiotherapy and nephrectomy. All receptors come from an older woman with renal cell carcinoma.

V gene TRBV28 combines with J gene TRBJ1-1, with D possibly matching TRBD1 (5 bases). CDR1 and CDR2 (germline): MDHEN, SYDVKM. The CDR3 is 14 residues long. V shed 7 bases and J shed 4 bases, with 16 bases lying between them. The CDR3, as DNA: TGTGCCAGCATTCGGGGGTTGAGGGTCACTGAAGCTTTCTTT. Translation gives CASIRGLRVTEAFF.

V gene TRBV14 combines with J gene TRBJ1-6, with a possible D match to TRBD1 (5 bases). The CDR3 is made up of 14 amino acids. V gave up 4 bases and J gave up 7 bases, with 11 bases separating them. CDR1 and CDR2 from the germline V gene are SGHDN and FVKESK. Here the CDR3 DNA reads TGTGCCAGCAGCCGTGGCAGGGAAAATTCACCCCTCCACTTT. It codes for CASSRGRENSPLHF.

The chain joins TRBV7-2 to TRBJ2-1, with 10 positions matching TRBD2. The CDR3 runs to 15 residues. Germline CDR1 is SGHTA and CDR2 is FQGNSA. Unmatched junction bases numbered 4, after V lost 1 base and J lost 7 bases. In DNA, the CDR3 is TGTGCCAGCAGCTTAGTTACAGCGGGGGGGAATGAGCAGTTCTTC. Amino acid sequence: CASSLVTAGGNEQFF.

The CDR3 coding sequence is TGTGCCAGCGGCTCCGGGGGAGGAGCTGAAGCTTTCTTT. Encoded protein: CASGSGGGAEAFF. The V and J genes are TRBV27 and TRBJ1-1; possibly TRBD1 for D (5 bases). CDR1 is MNHEY and CDR2 is SMNVEV in the germline V gene (reference sequence). Between the trimmed V and J ends, which lost 8 bases and 6 bases, there was a span of 16 bases. The CDR3 runs to 13 residues.

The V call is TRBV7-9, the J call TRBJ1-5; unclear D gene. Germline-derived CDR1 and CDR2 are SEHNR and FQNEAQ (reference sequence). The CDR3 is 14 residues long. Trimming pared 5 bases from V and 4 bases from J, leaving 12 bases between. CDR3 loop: CASSPGNMNQPQHF. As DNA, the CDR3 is TGTGCCAGCAGCCCCGGAAACATGAATCAGCCCCAGCATTTT.

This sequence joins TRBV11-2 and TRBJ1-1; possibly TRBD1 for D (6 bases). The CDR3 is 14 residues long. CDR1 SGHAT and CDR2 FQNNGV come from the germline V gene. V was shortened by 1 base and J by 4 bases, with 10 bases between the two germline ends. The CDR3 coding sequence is TGTGCCAGCAGCTTAGTGGAGGGGGGCACTGAAGCTTTCTTT. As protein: CASSLVEGGTEAFF.

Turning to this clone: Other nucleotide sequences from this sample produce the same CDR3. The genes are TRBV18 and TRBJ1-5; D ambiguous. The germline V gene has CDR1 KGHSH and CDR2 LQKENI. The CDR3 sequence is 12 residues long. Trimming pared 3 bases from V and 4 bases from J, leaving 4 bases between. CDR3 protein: CASSPPNQPQHF. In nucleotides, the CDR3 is TGTGCCAGCTCACCTCCGAATCAGCCCCAGCATTTT.

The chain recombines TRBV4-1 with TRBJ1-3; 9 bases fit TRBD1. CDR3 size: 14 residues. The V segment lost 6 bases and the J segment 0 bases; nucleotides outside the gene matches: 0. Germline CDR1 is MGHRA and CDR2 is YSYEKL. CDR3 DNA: TGCGCCAGCAGGGACAGGGGCTCTGGAAACACCATATATTTT. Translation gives CASRDRGSGNTIYF.

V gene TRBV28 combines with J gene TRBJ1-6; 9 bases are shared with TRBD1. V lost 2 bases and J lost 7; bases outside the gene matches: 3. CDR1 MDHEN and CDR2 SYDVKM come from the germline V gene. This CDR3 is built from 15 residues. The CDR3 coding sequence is TGTGCCAGCAGTTTAGGGGACAGGGAAAATTCACCCCTCCACTTT. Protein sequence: CASSLGDRENSPLHF.

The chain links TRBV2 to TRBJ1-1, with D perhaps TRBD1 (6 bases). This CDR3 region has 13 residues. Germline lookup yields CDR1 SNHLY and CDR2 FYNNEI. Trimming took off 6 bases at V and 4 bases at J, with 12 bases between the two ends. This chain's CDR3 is CASRGGAGTEAFF. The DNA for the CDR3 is TGTGCCAGCAGGGGGGGGGCAGGCACTGAAGCTTTCTTT. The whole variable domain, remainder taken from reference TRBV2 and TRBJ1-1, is EPEVTQTPSHQVTQMGQEVILRCVPISNHLYFYWYRQILGQKVEFLVSFYNNEISEKSEIFDDQFSVERPDGSNFTLKIRSTKLEDSAMYFCASRGGAGTEAFFGQGTRLTVV.

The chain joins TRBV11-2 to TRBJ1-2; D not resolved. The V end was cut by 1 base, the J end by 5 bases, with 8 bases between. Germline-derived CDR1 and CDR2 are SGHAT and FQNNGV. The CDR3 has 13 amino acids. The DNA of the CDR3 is TGTGCCAGCAGCTTAGGGATCTCATATGGCTACACCTTC. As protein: CASSLGISYGYTF.

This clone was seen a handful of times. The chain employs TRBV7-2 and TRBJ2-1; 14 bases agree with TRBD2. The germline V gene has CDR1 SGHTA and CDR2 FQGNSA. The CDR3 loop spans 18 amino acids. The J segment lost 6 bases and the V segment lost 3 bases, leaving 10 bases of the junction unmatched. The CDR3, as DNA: TGTGCCAGCAGCTTGGGTTACCCCGGGACTAGCGGGAGCAATGAGCAGTTCTTC. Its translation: CASSLGYPGTSGSNEQFF.

The CDR3 is CASSLGPTEGDTQYF. CDR3 bases: TGTGCCAGCAGCTTAGGACCAACCGAGGGGGATACGCAGTATTTT. The chain joins TRBV7-3 to TRBJ2-3; D may match TRBD1 or TRBD2 (5 bases each). Trimming shortened V by 2 bases and J by 6 bases, and 15 bases separated the two germline ends. The CDR3 is 15 amino acids. Per the germline V gene, CDR1 is SGHTA and CDR2 is FQGTGA.